Listed below are T cell receptor beta chains from one sample, sequenced in a study of a mutant IDH1 vaccine in newly diagnosed glioma. No antigen has been assigned to these receptors. Libraries were prepared by immunoSEQ multiplex PCR; TCRdb keeps only in-frame clonotypes and omits some of them. The sample includes about 55,000 clones, 80% to 90% seen only once; the top ten take around 4.1%. The sample in question was PBMCs, obtained from a glioma patient whose treatment included an IDH1 peptide vaccine. Receptor source: a young woman with glioma. Each CDR3 is given with its conserved first and last residue. A D gene is named only where the DNA matches it firmly. Clone size, where shown, is once, few, many, or a class for clones that have expanded.

d_gene | abundance | j_gene | v_gene | CDR3nt | CDR3aa
. | . | TRBJ2-7 | TRBV14 | TGTGCCAGCAGCCAAGCTCGATCCTACGAGCAGTACTTC | CASSQARSYEQYF
. | . | TRBJ2-5 | TRBV4-1 | TGCGCCAGCAGCCAAGGGGTTCGGGGGGAGACCCAGTACTTC | CASSQGVRGETQYF
TRBD1 | once | TRBJ1-3 | TRBV9 | TGTGCCAGCAGCGTAGCTTCAGGGGGAAACGCCATATATTTT | CASSVASGGNAIYF
. | . | TRBJ1-1 | TRBV11-3 | TGTGCCAGCAGCGAATCGGATTCGAGGGAAGCTTTCTTT | CASSESDSREAFF
TRBD1 | . | TRBJ1-2 | TRBV6-1 | TGTGCCAGCAGTGTCGGACAGGGAAACTATGGCTACACCTTC | CASSVGQGNYGYTF
TRBD2 | . | TRBJ2-1 | TRBV11-3 | TGTGCCAGCAGCCATAGGACTAGCGGGAACGATGAGCAGTTCTTC | CASSHRTSGNDEQFF
. | . | TRBJ1-2 | TRBV6-5 | TGTGCCAGCAAACGGGGTTTGTATGGCTACACCTTC | CASKRGLYGYTF
. | . | TRBJ1-3 | TRBV5-6 | TGTGCCACCGGCGGGGGGCTAGAAAACACCATATATTTT | CATGGGLENTIYF
TRBD1 | . | TRBJ2-1 | TRBV27 | TGTGCCAGCAGACGCCCGACAGGGGAACAGTTCTTC | CASRRPTGEQFF
TRBD2 | . | TRBJ2-7 | TRBV5-1 | TGCGCCAGCACACCCCTCGGCGGGAGAGTAGATGAGCAGTACTTC | CASTPLGGRVDEQYF
. | . | TRBJ1-1 | TRBV6-6 | TGTGCCAGCAGTTACTCGATTGAGGCGGTCACTGAAGCTTTCTTT | CASSYSIEAVTEAFF
TRBD2 | . | TRBJ2-5 | TRBV13 | TGTGCCAGCAGCTTGGCAGCGGGGGTTCAAGAGACCCAGTACTTC | CASSLAAGVQETQYF
. | . | TRBJ2-7 | TRBV5-1 | TGCGCCAGCAGCTTGGAGGGGTCGTTAGCCTACGAGCAGTACTTC | CASSLEGSLAYEQYF
. | . | TRBJ1-1 | TRBV6-5 | TGTGCCAGCAGTTCCTACGGGGGGGCGACGGAAGCTTTCTTT | CASSSYGGATEAFF
. | . | TRBJ1-3 | TRBV5-8 | TGTGCCAGCAGCTTGGAAGTGGGCTCCGGAAACACCATATATTTT | CASSLEVGSGNTIYF
. | . | TRBJ1-4 | TRBV11-2 | TGTGCCAGCAGCCTAAGTCATCGGGGCCACAATGAAAAACTGTTTTTT | CASSLSHRGHNEKLFF
. | . | TRBJ2-5 | TRBV19 | TGTGCCAGTAGTATCGGAGGGTCAATCCAAGAGACCCAGTACTTC | CASSIGGSIQETQYF
. | once | TRBJ2-3 | TRBV18 | TGTGCCAGCTCGCAAGATACGCAGTATTTT | CASSQDTQYF
. | . | TRBJ1-4 | TRBV10-3 | TGTGCCATCAAGGGGGGGCAGGGGACCGCAACTAATGAAAAACTGTTTTTT | CAIKGGQGTATNEKLFF
TRBD1 | once | TRBJ1-3 | TRBV5-1 | TGCGCCAGCAGCCCTCGACAGGGGTCGCCTGGAAACACCATATATTTT | CASSPRQGSPGNTIYF
TRBD1 | . | TRBJ2-3 | TRBV29-1 | TGCAGCGTTCCGGGACAGGGGGCAGATACGCAGTATTTT | CSVPGQGADTQYF
TRBD2 | . | TRBJ2-3 | TRBV9 | TGTGCCAGCAGCCGCGGGAGGGCCGATACAGATACGCAGTATTTT | CASSRGRADTDTQYF
. | . | TRBJ2-3 | TRBV19 | TGTGCCAGTAGTCCCAGGGTCGCAGATACGCAGTATTTT | CASSPRVADTQYF
. | . | TRBJ1-2 | TRBV13 | TGTGCCAGCACCCTCTCGAGGGGGGGGATCAAGACGGGCTATGGCTACACCTTC | CASTLSRGGIKTGYGYTF
. | . | TRBJ1-1 | TRBV28 | TGTGCCAGCAGTTCCCCCTACGGACCTGAAGCTTTCTTT | CASSSPYGPEAFF
TRBD2 | . | TRBJ2-1 | TRBV13 | TGTGCCAGCAGCCGGGGACTAGCATACGAGCAGTTCTTC | CASSRGLAYEQFF
TRBD1 | . | TRBJ2-7 | TRBV9 | TGTGCCAGCAGCGTAGGGACAGGGGGAATTTACTCCTACGAGCAGTACTTC | CASSVGTGGIYSYEQYF
. | . | TRBJ1-2 | TRBV5-6 | TGTGCCAGCAGCGAGCCACAGGGTGGGAGCTATGGCTACACCTTC | CASSEPQGGSYGYTF
. | . | TRBJ1-2 | TRBV29-1 | TGCAGCGTTGGTTCCACAGGGAGGGACTATGGCTACACCTTC | CSVGSTGRDYGYTF
TRBD2 | few | TRBJ2-1 | TRBV7-9 | TGTGCCAGCAGCTCCCGCGGGGGGGACTACAATGAGCAGTTCTTC | CASSSRGGDYNEQFF
. | . | TRBJ2-5 | TRBV19 | TGTGCCAGTAGTCCCCGGAAGGGGGGGGTTCAAGAGACCCAGTACTTC | CASSPRKGGVQETQYF
. | . | TRBJ2-3 | TRBV19 | TGTGCCAGTAGTATAAGTTGGGGAGATACGCAGTATTTT | CASSISWGDTQYF
. | . | TRBJ1-2 | TRBV5-1 | TGCGCCAGCAGCCCGGGACTTTCAGGACATGGCTACACCTTC | CASSPGLSGHGYTF
. | . | TRBJ2-7 | TRBV29-1 | TGCAGCGTTGCGGGCGGACCTTCCTACGAGCAGTACTTC | CSVAGGPSYEQYF
. | . | TRBJ2-2 | TRBV5-1 | TGCGCCAGCAGCTTGGATCCGGGACTCGGAAACACCGGGGAGCTGTTTTTT | CASSLDPGLGNTGELFF
. | . | TRBJ1-2 | TRBV6-1 | TGTGCCAGCAGTGAAAGAGGAGGGGATGGCTACACCTTC | CASSERGGDGYTF
. | . | TRBJ2-7 | TRBV7-9 | TGTGCCAGCAGCCCCAGGAGCTCCTACGAGCAGTACTTC | CASSPRSSYEQYF
. | . | TRBJ2-7 | TRBV19 | TGTGCCAGTAGTATCCCAGGACAGCCCTACGAGCAGTACTTC | CASSIPGQPYEQYF
. | . | TRBJ1-2 | TRBV2 | TGTGCCAGCAGGGACCCGGGACACCTGGGTAACTATGGCTACACCTTC | CASRDPGHLGNYGYTF
TRBD1 | . | TRBJ1-1 | TRBV5-4 | TGTGCCAGCAGGGCCGGGACAGGGGGCGTGAACACTGAAGCTTTCTTT | CASRAGTGGVNTEAFF
. | . | TRBJ1-1 | TRBV14 | TGTGCCAGCAGCCAAGATCGGGGGCTGTACACTGAAGCTTTCTTT | CASSQDRGLYTEAFF
. | once | TRBJ2-3 | TRBV4-3 | TGCGCCAGCAGCCAAGACGGGCTGGGTACGCAGTATTTT | CASSQDGLGTQYF
TRBD2 | . | TRBJ2-5 | TRBV9 | TGTGCCAGCAGCGTGTTAGATGGACGGGGGGGCCCGCATGGGGAGACCCAGTACTTC | CASSVLDGRGGPHGETQYF
. | few | TRBJ2-7 | TRBV6-5 | TGTGCCAGCAGTACCGGGGGAATCCACGAGCAGTACTTC | CASSTGGIHEQYF
. | . | TRBJ2-3 | TRBV27 | TGTGCCAGCAGTTTAAGGGGACACAGCACAGATACGCAGTATTTT | CASSLRGHSTDTQYF
. | few | TRBJ1-5 | TRBV19 | TGTGCCAGTACTGGTAGGGGCGTATGGAATCAGCCCCAGCATTTT | CASTGRGVWNQPQHF
. | . | TRBJ2-7 | TRBV28 | TGTGCCAGCAGTTTTAAAGGGGCGTTCCCTTACGAGCAGTACTTC | CASSFKGAFPYEQYF
. | . | TRBJ1-1 | TRBV9 | TGTGCCAGCAGCGGTAGGAGCGGGGCTGAAGCTTTCTTT | CASSGRSGAEAFF
TRBD1 | . | TRBJ1-3 | TRBV7-2 | TGTGCCAGCAGCTTAAGGCCGGGACAGGGGGCGAACACCATATATTTT | CASSLRPGQGANTIYF
. | few | TRBJ1-1 | TRBV9 | TGTGCCAGCAGCGCACAGGGTCTGGTGACTGAAGCTTTCTTT | CASSAQGLVTEAFF
TRBD2 | . | TRBJ2-3 | TRBV5-4 | TGTGCCAGCAGCTTGGCGGGACTACAGACAGATACGCAGTATTTT | CASSLAGLQTDTQYF
. | . | TRBJ1-1 | TRBV7-9 | TGTGCCAGCAGCTTAGGGTACAGGGAAGCTTTCTTT | CASSLGYREAFF
TRBD1 | . | TRBJ2-7 | TRBV5-1 | TGCGCCAGCAGCAGAGAGACAGGGTCCGGTTCCTACGAGCAGTACTTC | CASSRETGSGSYEQYF
TRBD1 | . | TRBJ2-5 | TRBV6-5 | TGTGCCAGCAGTTACACACAGGGGGCGGTAGGGACCCAGTACTTC | CASSYTQGAVGTQYF
. | . | TRBJ1-6 | TRBV7-6 | TGTGCCAGCAGCCGGGACAAATATAATTCACCCCTCCACTTT | CASSRDKYNSPLHF
. | once | TRBJ2-7 | TRBV5-6 | TGTGCCAGCAGCTTGGGAGACGACTCCTACGAGCAGTACTTC | CASSLGDDSYEQYF
. | . | TRBJ1-2 | TRBV7-9 | TGTGCCAGTGGGGTCTCTGGGAACTATGGCTACACCTTC | CASGVSGNYGYTF
. | . | TRBJ2-3 | TRBV4-3 | TGCGCCAGCAGCCTTAAGACAGCAGCCACAGATACGCAGTATTTT | CASSLKTAATDTQYF
. | . | TRBJ1-2 | TRBV21-1 | TGTGCCAGCAGCGCCACGGGGGCTAACTATGGCTACACCTTC | CASSATGANYGYTF